This TCR beta chain was recorded in a study of blood T cell repertoires in COVID-19 (dated by TCRdb to about 2020). In the study overall: The collaborator samples originated in the United States, Italy and Spain and spanned the acute and convalescent phases of COVID-19. The prospective study material was composed of cDNA or gDNA derived from T cells, B-cell-depleted T cells, or PBMCs. The repertoires were made available in a free public database intended to serve as a resource for research on the immune response to SARS-CoV-2. The samples were drawn from two sources: the first 160 participants of the ongoing ImmuneRACE study, and 1,254 subjects contributed by 6 global collaborators. Where HLA class I and class II types were available, the types were taken from metadata supplied by the sample provider, not from assay-based typing. The dataset comprised deeply sampled blood TCRbeta repertoires from subjects exposed to, actively infected with, or recovered from COVID-19. Nearly every sample came with metadata listing a de-identified subject ID, COVID-19 status, age in years and sex. Paper-wide results and their limitations: The amount of clinical and demographic metadata varied by source and participant and was provided uncurated.

TCRbeta CDR3 regions were amplified from genomic DNA using the immunoSEQ Assay, a bias-controlled multiplex PCR. The original methods were these. The number of nucleated cells in each sample was estimated from the amplification of reference gene primers within the assay. To quantify the absolute abundance of each unique TCRbeta CDR3 rearrangement, sequence reads were collapsed and filtered. For each sample, productive Simpson clonality was calculated by taking the square root of Simpson's diversity index across productive rearrangements. The source is immuneACCESS, and TCRdb retained only in-frame sequences with V and J called. Part of the clones is not carried over; for the studies checked, unresolved V genes explain less than half of this, and the remainder is unexplained. Clone size and the V and J calls come from that table; the DNA yielded D and trimming. The sample includes about 180,000 clones, with roughly 88% observed a single time. The ten largest clones take up 3.3% of the sample.

The junction carries 11 bases between V and J, which are trimmed by 0 bases and 2 bases respectively. The CDR3, from cysteine to phenylalanine, totals 15 residues. This entry keeps only the CDR3 DNA: 45 bases, framed from base 1. Looking up the germline V gene yields CDR1 LGHNA and CDR2 YSLEER. Each collaborating institution followed its own protocols to collect whole blood in K2EDTA tubes. For TCRbeta analysis, collaborators shipped samples as frozen whole blood, isolated PBMCs, or DNA extracted from either of those sample types. Comments on this clone: The clone's antigen remains unknown. Base qualities are not provided; no much larger clone lies one nucleotide away.

The chain was built from TRBV4-3 and TRBJ2-7; TRBD1 is perhaps the D gene, given 6 matching bases. This TCR was sampled from a man in his fifties or sixties with acute or convalescent COVID-19. The sequenced sample was peripheral blood. The DNA is as follows: TGCGCCAGCAGCCAAGATAAGGGACAAACCTACGAGCAGTACTTC. The translation is CASSQDKGQTYEQYF.